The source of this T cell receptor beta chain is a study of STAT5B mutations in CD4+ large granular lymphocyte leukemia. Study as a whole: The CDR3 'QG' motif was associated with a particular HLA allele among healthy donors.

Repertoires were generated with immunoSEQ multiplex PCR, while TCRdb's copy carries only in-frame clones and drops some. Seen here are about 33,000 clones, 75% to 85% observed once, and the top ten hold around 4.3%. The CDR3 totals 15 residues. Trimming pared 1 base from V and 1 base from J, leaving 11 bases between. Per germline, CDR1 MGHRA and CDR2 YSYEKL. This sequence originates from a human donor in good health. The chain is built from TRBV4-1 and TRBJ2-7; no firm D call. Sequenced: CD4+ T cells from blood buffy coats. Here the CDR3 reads CASSQVPGESYEQYF. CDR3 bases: TGCGCCAGCAGCCAAGTCCCCGGCGAATCCTACGAGCAGTACTTC.